This passage covers 32 T cell receptor beta chains from one sample sequenced in a study of cytomegalovirus exposure and HLA in healthy donors. Data came from immunoSEQ multiplex PCR; TCRdb stores just in-frame clones and leaves some out. The table records some 140,000 clones, about 86% of them present only once. Specimen: PBMCs. These receptors were collected from a human donor in good health.

The chain combines TRBV6-5 with TRBJ1-2; 8 nucleotides align to TRBD1. CDR3 length: 15 residues. Trimming cost V 1 base and J 4 bases; bases outside gene matches: 5. The germline CDR1 and CDR2 sequences are MNHEY and SVGAGI. The CDR3 here is CASSYLQGGIYGYTF. CDR3 sequence (DNA): TGTGCCAGCAGTTACTTACAGGGGGGAATCTATGGCTACACCTTC.

Concerning this clone itself: The junction differs from germline at one of its ends, possibly a read error. The genes are TRBV7-7 and TRBJ2-2; weak D call: TRBD1 (6 bases). The CDR3 runs to 14 residues. CDR1 and CDR2 from the germline V gene are SSHAT and FNYEAQ (reference sequence). CDR3 sequence (DNA): TGTGCTAGCAGCTTCTCCGGACAGACCGGGGAGCTGTTTTTT. Translation: CASSFSGQTGELFF.

The V call is TRBV4-3, the J call TRBJ1-6, with no clear D. The CDR3 runs to 16 residues. V lost 3 bases, J lost 4 bases, and 13 bases lay in between. Germline CDR1 reads LGHNA; CDR2 reads YSLEER. The CDR3 reads CASSQSTAGYNSPLHF. CDR3 nucleotides: TGCGCCAGCAGCCAGAGTACAGCGGGGTATAATTCACCCCTCCACTTT.

The chain uses TRBV18 and TRBJ1-2; D perhaps matches TRBD1 (5 bases). This CDR3 comprises 16 residues. V lost 3 bases, J lost 0 bases, and 14 bases lay in between. Germline V gene lookup returns CDR1 KGHSH and CDR2 LQKENI. CDR3 bases: TGTGCCAGCTCACCTCAGGGACTGTTAACTAACTATGGCTACACCTTC. This encodes CASSPQGLLTNYGYTF. The full variable domain, its missing parts supplied by reference TRBV18 and TRBJ1-2, is NAGVMQNPRHLVRRRGQEARLRCSPMKGHSHVYWYRQLPEEGLKFMVYLQKENIIDESGMPKERFSAEFPKEGPSILRIQQVVRGDSAAYFCASSPQGLLTNYGYTFGSGTRLTVV.

This chain uses TRBV5-4 with TRBJ2-2, with a possible D match to TRBD2 (6 bases). The V end was cut by 3 bases, the J end by 4 bases, with 16 bases between. Germline CDR1 and CDR2: SGHNT and YYREEE (reference sequence). There are 16 residues in the CDR3. The CDR3 DNA reads as TGTGCCAGCAGCTCAATGGCGGGACGGGCCACCGGGGAGCTGTTTTTT. This gives the protein CASSSMAGRATGELFF.

The chain employs TRBV4-1 and TRBJ2-2; 13 nucleotides align to TRBD2. J lost 1 base, V lost 0 bases, and 2 bases had no gene match. Germline CDR1 is MGHRA and CDR2 is YSYEKL. The CDR3 totals 18 residues. The CDR3 spells CASSQDGTSGVNTGELFF. In nucleotides, the CDR3 is TGCGCCAGCAGCCAAGATGGGACTAGCGGGGTGAACACCGGGGAGCTGTTTTTT.

The chain recombines TRBV5-1 with TRBJ2-3, with 8 bases aligning to TRBD2. J lost 3 bases, V lost 4 bases, and 7 bases had no gene match. The germline V gene has CDR1 SGHRS and CDR2 YFSETQ. The CDR3 totals 15 residues. CDR3 region: CASSIVAGLTDTQYF. The CDR3 DNA sequence: TGCGCCAGCAGCATAGTAGCGGGATTGACAGATACGCAGTATTTT. The whole variable domain, filled in from reference TRBV5-1 and TRBJ2-3, reads KAGVTQTPRYLIKTRGQQVTLSCSPISGHRSVSWYQQTPGQGLQFLFEYFSETQRNKGNFPGRFSGRQFSNSRSEMNVSTLELGDSALYLCASSIVAGLTDTQYFGPGTRLTVL.

This clone has just one count. The rearrangement links TRBV11-2 to TRBJ2-1, with 10 positions matching TRBD2. The CDR3 contains 14 residues. Germline V CDR1 and CDR2: SGHAT, FQNNGV. CDR3 residues: CASSRASGSNEQFF. The CDR3 DNA reads as TGTGCGTCATCTAGGGCTAGCGGGAGCAATGAGCAGTTCTTC.

This clone was detected a few times. The V call is TRBV9, the J call TRBJ1-1; D remains ambiguous. The CDR3 runs to 13 residues. The V gene lost 0 bases and the J gene lost 4 bases, with 7 bases spanning the gap. The germline CDR1 and CDR2 sequences are SGDLS and YYNGEE. The CDR3 loop reads CASSVGPGTEAFF. Here the CDR3 DNA reads TGTGCCAGCAGCGTAGGCCCGGGCACTGAAGCTTTCTTT. Complete variable domain (other parts from reference TRBV9 and TRBJ1-1): DSGVTQTPKHLITATGQRVTLRCSPRSGDLSVYWYQQSLDQGLQFLIQYYNGEERAKGNILERFSAQQFPDLHSELNLSSLELGDSALYFCASSVGPGTEAFFGQGTRLTVV.

The chain combines TRBV27 with TRBJ2-3; D remains ambiguous. The V and J ends lost 6 bases and 2 bases respectively, with 9 bases between them. This CDR3 is built from 13 residues. CDR1 and CDR2 from the germline V gene are MNHEY and SMNVEV (reference sequence). DNA for the CDR3: TGTGCCAGCAGGCTCAGGTCCACAGATACGCAGTATTTT. This gives the protein CASRLRSTDTQYF.

V usage is TRBV6-1 and J usage is TRBJ1-5; D is perhaps TRBD1 (6 bases). This CDR3 contains 19 residues. Trimming stripped 4 bases from V and 3 bases from J, with 25 bases between. Looked up from germline, CDR1 is MNHNS and CDR2 is SASEGT. CDR3 protein: CASSGEVSGGAGYNQPQHF. CDR3 nucleotides: TGTGCCAGCAGTGGAGAGGTGTCGGGGGGCGCGGGTTACAATCAGCCCCAGCATTTT.

The chain recombines TRBV6-6 with TRBJ2-7, with a weak D call TRBD2 (5 bases). The CDR3 loop spans 15 amino acids. Germline V gene data show CDR1 as MNHNY and CDR2 as SVGAGI (reference sequence). Trimming cost V 3 bases and J 3 bases, with 15 bases left between them. The CDR3 nucleotides are TGTGCCAGCAGTTATTACGACCCTCGGGGCTACGAGCAGTACTTC. Protein sequence: CASSYYDPRGYEQYF.

This clone was counted a single time. The chain is built from TRBV10-3 and TRBJ2-7, with 8 bases matching TRBD1. The CDR3 totals 17 residues. V lost 0 bases and J lost 4; bases outside the gene matches: 11. Germline V gene sequence: CDR1 ENHRY, CDR2 SYGVKD. For the CDR3, the DNA is TGTGCCATCAGTGAGTCGATAGGGGACAGGAAAAGTTACGAGCAGTACTTC. It translates to CAISESIGDRKSYEQYF.

The chain has TRBV28 and TRBJ1-1; D is perhaps TRBD1 (5 bases). Trimming took off 6 bases at V and 0 bases at J, with 14 bases between the two ends. Germline V gene data show CDR1 as MDHEN and CDR2 as SYDVKM. CDR3 length: 15 amino acids. CDR3 DNA: TGTGCCAGCAGCTACCCAGGGTTGATGAACACTGAAGCTTTCTTT. This translates into CASSYPGLMNTEAFF.

The rearrangement links TRBV29-1 to TRBJ2-1; 10 bases are shared with TRBD2. Germline loops: CDR1 SQVTM, CDR2 ANQGSEA. V lost 7 bases and J lost 4; bases outside the gene matches: 1. The CDR3 is 12 amino acids. This chain's CDR3 is CSASGSYNEQFF. The DNA of the CDR3 is TGCAGCGCTAGCGGGAGTTACAATGAGCAGTTCTTC.

The V gene is TRBV2, the J gene TRBJ2-5; 11 nucleotides align to TRBD2. The germline gives CDR1 SNHLY, CDR2 FYNNEI. The CDR3 covers 16 residues. Trimming cost V 9 bases and J 1 base; bases outside gene matches: 10. DNA of the CDR3: TGTGCCAGTACCCTGGCAACTAGCGGGGGCCAAGAGACCCAGTACTTC. Translating it yields CASTLATSGGQETQYF.

DNA for the CDR3: TGTGCCAGCAGCCTGAGGAGGGGGCCCCCCACCACAGATACGCAGTATTTT. Translating it yields CASSLRRGPPTTDTQYF. The rearrangement links TRBV7-6 to TRBJ2-3, with D maybe TRBD1 (7 bases). CDR3 length equals 17 residues. Looked up from germline, CDR1 is SGHVS and CDR2 is FNYEAQ. The V gene lost 5 bases and the J gene lost 2 bases, with 20 bases spanning the gap.

CDR3 sequence (DNA): TGTGCCAGCAGTCCCTTCGGGGTCCCAGAGACCCAGTACTTC. Translating gives CASSPFGVPETQYF. This rearrangement joins TRBV6-6 to TRBJ2-5; a weak D match, TRBD2 (5 bases). The ends were cut back, 5 bases at V and 4 bases at J, with 14 bases in the middle. CDR3 size: 14 residues. In germline, CDR1 is MNHNY, CDR2 SVGAGI (reference sequence).

This chain connects TRBV18 to TRBJ1-1, with D possibly TRBD1 on 5 matching bases. This CDR3 contains 16 residues. From germline, CDR1 is KGHSH and CDR2 LQKENI. V was trimmed by 2 bases and J by 4 bases, leaving 17 bases between them. DNA of the CDR3: TGTGCCAGCTCACCAAACGGGCAGGGTAGAGGCACTGAAGCTTTCTTT. Translation gives CASSPNGQGRGTEAFF.

V gene TRBV5-1 combines with J gene TRBJ1-2; 8 bases align to TRBD1. The CDR3 runs to 15 residues. Germline-derived CDR1 and CDR2 are SGHRS and YFSETQ. Trimming cost V 3 bases and J 1 base; bases outside gene matches: 5. The CDR3 DNA is TGCGCCAGCAGCTCCCGGACAGGGAGTAACTATGGCTACACCTTC. It encodes CASSSRTGSNYGYTF.

The CDR3 nucleotides read TGTGCCAGCAGCTTAGGTGGGCAGGGAAACTATGGCTACACCTTC. Translating gives CASSLGGQGNYGYTF. The V call is TRBV7-3, the J call TRBJ1-2; possibly TRBD1 for D (5 bases). Germline V gene data show CDR1 as SGHTA and CDR2 as FQGTGA. V lost 2 bases, J lost 2 bases, and 12 bases lay in between. CDR3 length equals 15 residues. The complete variable domain, with remaining parts taken from reference TRBV7-3 and TRBJ1-2, reads GAGVSQTPSNKVTEKGKYVELRCDPISGHTALYWYRQSLGQGPEFLIYFQGTGAADDSGLPNDRFFAVRPEGSVSTLKIQRTERGDSAVYLCASSLGGQGNYGYTFGSGTRLTVV.

This chain uses TRBV9 with TRBJ1-1, with 7 bases aligning to TRBD1. CDR1 is SGDLS and CDR2 is YYNGEE in the germline V gene. V shed 0 bases and J 0 bases; nucleotides not matched to a gene: 5. This CDR3 comprises 16 residues. This CDR3 reads CASSVGGQVLNTEAFF. The CDR3 DNA reads as TGTGCCAGCAGCGTAGGAGGACAGGTCTTGAACACTGAAGCTTTCTTT.

J is TRBJ2-7 and V is TRBV29-1, with 10 bases aligning to TRBD2. J gave up 2 bases and V 6 bases, and 7 bases lay outside the gene matches. Germline-derived CDR1 and CDR2 are SQVTM and ANQGSEA. The CDR3 has 14 amino acids. The CDR3 region has the DNA TGCAGCGTGCTACTTCTAGCGGGGGCCTACGAGCAGTACTTC. Amino acids: CSVLLLAGAYEQYF.

The sample holds one count of this clone. V usage is TRBV28 and J usage is TRBJ2-4; TRBD2 matches at 11 bases. The germline CDR1 and CDR2 sequences are MDHEN and SYDVKM. CDR3 length equals 19 residues. V trimming: 2 bases; J trimming: 2 bases; junction bases outside the gene matches: 11. The CDR3 DNA reads as TGTGCCAGCAGTTTAACCTCGATAGCGGGGGGGCCAACCAAAAACATTCAGTACTTC. It is translated as CASSLTSIAGGPTKNIQYF.

This chain joins TRBV5-4 and TRBJ2-3; no reliable D call. Germline lookup yields CDR1 SGHNT and CDR2 YYREEE (reference sequence). The CDR3 extends over 16 amino acids. V was cut by 2 bases and J by 2 bases, with 15 bases left in between. CDR3 sequence (DNA): TGTGCCAGCAGCTTTCAGAGCCCTAGAGACACAGATACGCAGTATTTT. Translated: CASSFQSPRDTDTQYF.

This clone occurred once. This chain joins TRBV11-2 and TRBJ1-6; 7 bases align to TRBD1. J gave up 9 bases and V 0 bases, and 5 bases lay outside the gene matches. In germline, CDR1 is SGHAT, CDR2 FQNNGV. The CDR3 consists of 15 residues. In DNA form, the CDR3 reads TGTGCCAGCAGCTTAGATTTAAGGACAGGTTCACCCCTCCACTTT. This codes for CASSLDLRTGSPLHF. The full variable domain, in which reference TRBV11-2 and TRBJ1-6 provide the parts outside the CDR3, is EAGVAQSPRYKIIEKRQSVAFWCNPISGHATLYWYQQILGQGPKLLIQFQNNGVVDDSQLPKDRFSAERLKGVDSTLKIQPAKLEDSAVYLCASSLDLRTGSPLHFGNGTRLTVT.

A few counts support this clone. The gene calls are TRBV12-5 and TRBJ1-5, with D perhaps matching TRBD1 (6 bases). With 8 bases removed from V and 3 bases from J, the gap between germline ends came to 14 bases. From germline, CDR1 is LGHNT and CDR2 FRNRAP. This CDR3 region has 14 residues. The chain's CDR3 is CASRKGGDNQPQHF. CDR3 coding DNA: TGTGCTAGTCGGAAAGGGGGGGACAATCAGCCCCAGCATTTT.

This clone showed up just once. The chain recombines TRBV5-6 with TRBJ2-2, with D tentatively TRBD1 (5 bases). V lost 0 bases and J 6 bases, leaving 18 bases between the germline ends. This CDR3 region has 17 residues. CDR1 is SGHDT and CDR2 is YYEEEE in the germline V gene. The CDR3 DNA is TGTGCCAGCAGCTTGGCTGACAGAAACTTCCGGTCCGGGGAGCTGTTTTTT. Protein sequence: CASSLADRNFRSGELFF. The whole variable domain, remainder taken from reference TRBV5-6 and TRBJ2-2, is DAGVTQSPTHLIKTRGQQVTLRCSPKSGHDTVSWYQQALGQGPQFIFQYYEEEERQRGNFPDRFSGHQFPNYSSELNVNALLLGDSALYLCASSLADRNFRSGELFFGEGSRLTVL.

The chain carries TRBV7-9 and TRBJ1-2; no clear D. Germline V gene sequence: CDR1 SEHNR, CDR2 FQNEAQ (reference sequence). This CDR3 has 12 amino acids. The V end lost 3 bases, the J end lost 3 bases, and 5 bases lay between the germline ends. The CDR3 reads CASSLSDYGYTF. DNA for the CDR3: TGTGCCAGCAGCTTGTCTGACTATGGCTACACCTTC.

The chain links TRBV29-1 to TRBJ2-5, with TRBD1 as a possible D gene (6 bases). The CDR3 extends over 15 amino acids. Germline lookup yields CDR1 SQVTM and CDR2 ANQGSEA. V lost 6 bases and J 0 bases, leaving 17 bases between the germline ends. CDR3 sequence: CSVAIGQLYQETQYF. CDR3 DNA sequence: TGCAGCGTCGCCATCGGACAGCTGTACCAAGAGACCCAGTACTTC.

The chain uses TRBV5-1 and TRBJ2-6, with TRBD1 matching over 8 bases. J lost 2 bases, V lost 6 bases, and 10 bases had no gene match. Germline assignment: CDR1 SGHRS and CDR2 YFSETQ. This CDR3 region has 17 residues. Here the CDR3 DNA reads TGCGCCAGCACCGGCGGACAGGGATACCCTGGGGCCAACGTCCTGACTTTC. Translating it yields CASTGGQGYPGANVLTF. The full variable domain, rest sourced from reference TRBV5-1 and TRBJ2-6, is KAGVTQTPRYLIKTRGQQVTLSCSPISGHRSVSWYQQTPGQGLQFLFEYFSETQRNKGNFPGRFSGRQFSNSRSEMNVSTLELGDSALYLCASTGGQGYPGANVLTFGAGSRLTVL.

The chain has TRBV19 and TRBJ1-2, with TRBD1 as a possible D gene (5 bases). Trimming left V 4 bases short and J 7 bases short, with 10 bases between. This CDR3 is built from 12 residues. In germline, CDR1 is LNHDA, CDR2 SQIVND (reference sequence). The CDR3 coding sequence is TGTGCCAGTAGTAAGGGGTGGGGTGGCTACACCTTC. Amino acids: CASSKGWGGYTF. The entire variable domain, with the rest obtained from reference TRBV19 and TRBJ1-2, is as follows: DGGITQSPKYLFRKEGQNVTLSCEQNLNHDAMYWYRQDPGQGLRLIYYSQIVNDFQKGDIAEGYSVSREKKESFPLTVTSAQKNPTAFYLCASSKGWGGYTFGSGTRLTVV.